This TCR beta chain came from a study of blood T cell repertoires in COVID-19. As for the study in general: T cells, B-cell-depleted T cells, or PBMCs provided the cDNA or gDNA that served as material.

The V gene end was trimmed by 4 bases and the J gene end by 4 bases; junction bases not matched to a gene: 9. The CDR3 totals 16 residues. Germline V lookup: CDR1 SGHTA, CDR2 FQGNSA. TCRdb's table, derived via immunoSEQ multiplex PCR, lists solely in-frame clones and lacks some. The sample carries 100,000 to 150,000 clones, more than 70% recorded once. The genes are TRBV7-2 and TRBJ1-2, with 10 bases that match TRBD1. The clonotype was recovered from a woman older than 75 with acute or convalescent COVID-19. The specimen was peripheral blood. CDR3 bases: TGTGCCAGCAGCTCCCCAGCGACAGGGGGCCCCTATGGCTACACCTTC. This translates into CASSSPATGGPYGYTF. The full variable domain, with the rest looked up from reference TRBV7-2 and TRBJ1-2, is GAGVSQSPSNKVTEKGKDVELRCDPISGHTALYWYRQSLGQGLEFLIYFQGNSAPDKSGLPSDRFSAERTGGSVSTLTIQRTQQEDSAVYLCASSSPATGGPYGYTFGSGTRLTVV.